This T cell receptor beta chain was recovered during a study of blood T cell repertoires in COVID-19. Across the whole study: The United States, Italy and Spain provided the acute and convalescent COVID-19 samples.

Method: immunoSEQ multiplex PCR; TCRdb's copy keeps in-frame clones and lacks some. The sample holds 200,000 to 250,000 clones, about four fifths seen once. Germline V gives CDR1 SGHTA, CDR2 FQGTGA. V was cut by 5 bases and J by 7 bases, with 18 bases left in between. This CDR3 region has 15 residues. This receptor was identified in a woman older than 75 with COVID-19, enrolled during active disease. The material sequenced was peripheral blood. V and J are TRBV7-3 and TRBJ2-1; D remains unclear. Here the CDR3 DNA reads TGTGCCAGCAGCCGAAACCCCGAAATCAGGAATGAGCAGTTCTTC. Residues: CASSRNPEIRNEQFF.